This TCR beta chain was documented in a study of T cell responses to AZD1222 COVID-19 vaccine. Overall study findings and caveats: Spike as a whole was targeted by vaccine-associated CD4 TCRs, dominant at 160-218 and 743-854. Only a handful of individuals given AZD1222 were seropositive at baseline.

Comments on this clone: The antigen is unknown.

Only in-frame clones appear in the TCRdb table, and some are missing; sequencing was by immunoSEQ multiplex PCR. The sample lists approximately 140,000 clones, approximately 92% occurring once. Per the germline V gene, CDR1 is SGHDT and CDR2 is YYEEEE. Trimming cost V 3 bases and J 4 bases, with 16 bases left between them. This CDR3 is 16 amino acids long. The source was peripheral blood, collected 28 days after the second AZD1222 dose. The gene calls are TRBV5-6 and TRBJ2-2, with D hard to call. The receptor comes from an adult who received the AZD1222 COVID-19 vaccine. As DNA, the CDR3 is TGTGCCAGCAGCTACGACCTACTGAGTACCACCGGGGAGCTGTTTTTT. Its translation is CASSYDLLSTTGELFF.